Listed here are 9 T cell receptor beta chains from one sample, sequenced in a study of regulatory T cells in long-lasting Graves disease. As for time point: newly diagnosed GD, antithyroid drugs for less than 3 months. There was RNA extracted from PBMCs, and the TCR library was made from it. CDR3-region Arm-PCR and iRepertoire HTBI primers produced the TCR beta libraries. TCRdb analysed the multiplex PCR reads with MiXCR anew, one entry per CDR3 protein. The repertoire holds approximately 540,000 distinct CDR3 sequences, around 13% seen once, with about 8.3% in the top ten. These same data were also listed under a study on T cells in Graves' hyperthyroidism and ophthalmopathy.

The sequenced sample was peripheral blood mononuclear cells (PBMCs), obtained at new diagnosis, from a patient treated with antithyroid drugs. The receptors come from a woman in her twenties or thirties with Graves disease.

This clonotype was detected many times. The V gene is TRBV27, the J gene TRBJ1-2, with a weak D call TRBD1 (5 bases). This CDR3 is 16 amino acids long. The V and J ends lost 2 bases and 2 bases respectively, with 15 bases between them. In germline, CDR1 is MNHEY, CDR2 SMNVEV (reference sequence). Here the CDR3 DNA reads TGTGCCAGCAGTTTAAATATGAGGACACCCAACTATGGCTACACCTTC. It translates to CASSLNMRTPNYGYTF.

This clonotype was counted many times. V usage is TRBV28 and J usage is TRBJ2-1, with 8 bases matching TRBD1. The V gene end was trimmed by 2 bases and the J gene end by 5 bases; junction bases not matched to a gene: 11. Germline CDR1 reads MDHEN; CDR2 reads SYDVKM. There are 17 residues in the CDR3. The CDR3 DNA reads TGTGCCAGCAGTTTAAGGCTCGGCAGGGGGCGAAACAATGAGCAGTTCTTC. Residues: CASSLRLGRGRNNEQFF.

The CDR3 bases are TGTGCCACCAGTGATTTGCGGGCAGGCCCCACCGGGGAGCTGTTTTTT. This translates into CATSDLRAGPTGELFF. The genes are TRBV24-1 and TRBJ2-2; no clear D gene. V lost 0 bases and J 4 bases, leaving 11 bases between the germline ends. This CDR3 is built from 16 residues. The germline V gene encodes CDR1 KGHDR and CDR2 SFDVKD.

This clonotype was picked up many times. The genes are TRBV7-2 and TRBJ1-1; perhaps TRBD1 as D (6 bases). The V end was cut by 5 bases, the J end by 0 bases, with 16 bases between. CDR1 SGHTA and CDR2 FQGNSA come from the germline V gene. CDR3 length: 16 residues. The DNA of the CDR3 is TGTGCCAGCAGCCGTCCCCCGGGACACTTGAACACTGAAGCTTTCTTT. It codes for CASSRPPGHLNTEAFF.

This clonotype was picked up a small number of times. This chain joins TRBV9 and TRBJ2-5, with D hard to call. V shed 0 bases and J shed 4 bases, with 13 bases lying between them. Germline CDR1 SGDLS, CDR2 YYNGEE. The CDR3 length is 15 residues. CDR3 in amino acids: CASSVVGGWGETQYF. CDR3 in DNA: TGTGCCAGCAGCGTAGTCGGCGGATGGGGAGAGACCCAGTACTTC.

In the case of this clonotype: This is likely an artifact of a read error, given a far larger clone one base away. The chain uses TRBV7-3 and TRBJ1-6; TRBD1 is a possible D gene (5 bases). With 3 bases removed from V and 7 bases from J, the gap between germline ends came to 7 bases. Per germline, CDR1 SGHTA and CDR2 FQGTGA. This CDR3 region has 13 residues. The CDR3 nucleotides read TGTGCCAGCAGCTTCAAGGGGAATTCACCCCTCCACTTT. Its translation: CASSFKGNSPLHF.

This clonotype was seen repeatedly, ten times or more. The V and J genes are TRBV2 and TRBJ1-2; possibly TRBD1 for D (6 bases). This CDR3 contains 14 residues. Between the trimmed V and J ends, which lost 5 bases and 8 bases, there was a span of 18 bases. Germline assignment: CDR1 SNHLY and CDR2 FYNNEI. The CDR3 nucleotides read TGTGCCAGCAGTCTTAGGACAGCGTCGATCGGCTACACCTTC. Its protein is CASSLRTASIGYTF.

Notes on this clonotype: A single base separates this from a much larger clone, so it may be a read error. The chain combines TRBV12-3 or TRBV12-4 with TRBJ2-2, with a tentative D call TRBD2 (5 bases). The CDR3 is 13 residues long. The ends were cut back, 5 bases at V and 7 bases at J, with 11 bases in the middle. The CDR3 loop is CASSRRTVGELFF. CDR3 sequence (DNA): TGTGCCAGCAGTCGCCGGACTGTCGGGGAGCTGTTTTTT.

This clonotype was counted between two and nine times. The chain couples TRBV24-1 to TRBJ2-3; tentative D call: TRBD1 (5 bases). Germline assignment: CDR1 KGHDR and CDR2 SFDVKD. The CDR3 contains 15 residues. The ends were cut back, 5 bases at V and 0 bases at J, with 11 bases in the middle. The CDR3, as DNA: TGTGCCACCAGTGCCCAGGGTACTAGCACAGATACGCAGTATTTT. It encodes CATSAQGTSTDTQYF.